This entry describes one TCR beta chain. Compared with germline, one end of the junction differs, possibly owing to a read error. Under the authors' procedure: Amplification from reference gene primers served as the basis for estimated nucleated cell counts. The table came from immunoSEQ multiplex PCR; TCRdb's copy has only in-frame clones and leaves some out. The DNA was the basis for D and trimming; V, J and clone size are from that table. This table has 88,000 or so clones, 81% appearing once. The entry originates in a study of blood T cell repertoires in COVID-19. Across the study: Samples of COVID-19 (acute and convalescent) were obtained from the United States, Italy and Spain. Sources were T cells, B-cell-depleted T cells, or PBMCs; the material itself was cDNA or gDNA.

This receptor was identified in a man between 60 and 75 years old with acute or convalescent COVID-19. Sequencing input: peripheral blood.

CDR3 in amino acids: CASSMRTSGLELF. CDR3 DNA: TGTGCCAGTAGTATGAGGACTAGCGGCCTGGAGCTCTTC. This sequence joins TRBV19 and TRBJ2-1; 10 bases are a match to TRBD2. The CDR3 covers 13 residues. CDR1 is LNHDA, CDR2 SQIVND, per germline (reference sequence).